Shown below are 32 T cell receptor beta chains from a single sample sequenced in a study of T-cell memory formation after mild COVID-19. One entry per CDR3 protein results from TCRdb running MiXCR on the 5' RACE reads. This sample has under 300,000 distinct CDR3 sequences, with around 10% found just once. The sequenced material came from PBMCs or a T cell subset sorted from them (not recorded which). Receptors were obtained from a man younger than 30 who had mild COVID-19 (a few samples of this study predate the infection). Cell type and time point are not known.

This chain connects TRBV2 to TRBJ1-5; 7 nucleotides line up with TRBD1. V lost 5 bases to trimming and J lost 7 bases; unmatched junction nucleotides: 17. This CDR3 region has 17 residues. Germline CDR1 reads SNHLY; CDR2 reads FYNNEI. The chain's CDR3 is CASSKIYRGPAIQPQHF. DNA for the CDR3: TGTGCCAGCAGTAAAATTTACAGGGGCCCGGCAATCCAGCCCCAGCATTTT.

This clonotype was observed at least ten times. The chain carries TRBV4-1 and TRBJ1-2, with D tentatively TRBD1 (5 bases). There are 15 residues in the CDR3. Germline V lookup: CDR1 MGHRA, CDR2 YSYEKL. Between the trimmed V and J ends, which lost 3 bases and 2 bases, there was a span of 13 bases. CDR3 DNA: TGCGCCAGCAGCCAGACGACAGAATCAAACTATGGCTACACCTTC. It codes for CASSQTTESNYGYTF.

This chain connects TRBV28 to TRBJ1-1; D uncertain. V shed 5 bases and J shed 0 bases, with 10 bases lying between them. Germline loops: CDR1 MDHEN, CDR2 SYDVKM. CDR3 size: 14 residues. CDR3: CASSGVGMNTEAFF. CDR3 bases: TGTGCCAGCAGTGGGGTTGGAATGAACACTGAAGCTTTCTTT.

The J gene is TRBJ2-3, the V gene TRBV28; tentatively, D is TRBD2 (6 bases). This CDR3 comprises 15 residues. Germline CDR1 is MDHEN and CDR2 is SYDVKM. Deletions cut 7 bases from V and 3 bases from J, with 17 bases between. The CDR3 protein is CASTNHTGGTDTQYF. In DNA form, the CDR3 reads TGTGCCAGCACCAATCATACCGGGGGTACAGATACGCAGTATTTT.

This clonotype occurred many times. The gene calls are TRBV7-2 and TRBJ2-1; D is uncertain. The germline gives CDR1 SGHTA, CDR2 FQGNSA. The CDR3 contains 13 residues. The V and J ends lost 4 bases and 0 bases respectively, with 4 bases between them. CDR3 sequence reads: CASSSNSYNEQFF. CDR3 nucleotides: TGTGCCAGCAGCTCCAACTCCTACAATGAGCAGTTCTTC.

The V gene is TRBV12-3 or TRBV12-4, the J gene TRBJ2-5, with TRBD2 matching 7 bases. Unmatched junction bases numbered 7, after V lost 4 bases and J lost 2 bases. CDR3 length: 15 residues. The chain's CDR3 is CASSYAGTMQETQYF. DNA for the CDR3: TGTGCCAGCAGTTATGCCGGGACTATGCAAGAGACCCAGTACTTC.

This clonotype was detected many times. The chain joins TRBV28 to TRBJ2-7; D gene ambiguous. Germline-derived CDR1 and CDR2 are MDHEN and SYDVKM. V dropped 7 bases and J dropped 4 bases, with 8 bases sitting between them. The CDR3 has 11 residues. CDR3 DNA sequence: TGTGCCAGCACCATTGGGTACGAGCAGTACTTC. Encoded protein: CASTIGYEQYF.

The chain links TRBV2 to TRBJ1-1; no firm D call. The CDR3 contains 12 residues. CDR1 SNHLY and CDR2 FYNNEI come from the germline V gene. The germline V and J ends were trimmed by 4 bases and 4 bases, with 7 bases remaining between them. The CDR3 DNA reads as TGTGCCAGCAGTGTAGAGGGCACTGAAGCTTTCTTT. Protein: CASSVEGTEAFF.

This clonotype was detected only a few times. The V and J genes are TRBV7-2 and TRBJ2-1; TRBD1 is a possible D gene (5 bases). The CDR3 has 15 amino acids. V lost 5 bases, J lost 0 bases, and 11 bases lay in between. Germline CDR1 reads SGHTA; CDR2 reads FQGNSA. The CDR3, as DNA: TGTGCCAGCAGCCTAGGACATAGCTCCTACAATGAGCAGTTCTTC. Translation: CASSLGHSSYNEQFF.

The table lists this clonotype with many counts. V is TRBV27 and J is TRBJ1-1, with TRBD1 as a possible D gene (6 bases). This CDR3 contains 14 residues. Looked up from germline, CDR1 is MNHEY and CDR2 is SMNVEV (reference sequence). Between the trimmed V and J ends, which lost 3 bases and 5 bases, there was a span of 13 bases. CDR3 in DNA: TGTGCCAGCAGTTTTTCAGGGGAAGGGACTGAAGCTTTCTTT. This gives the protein CASSFSGEGTEAFF.

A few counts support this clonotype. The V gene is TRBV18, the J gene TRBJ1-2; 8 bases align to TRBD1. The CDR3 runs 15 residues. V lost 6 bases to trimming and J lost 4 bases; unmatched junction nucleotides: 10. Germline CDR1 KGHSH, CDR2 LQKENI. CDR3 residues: CASSSGQGSGYGYTF. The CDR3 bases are TGTGCCAGCTCTTCCGGACAGGGTTCGGGCTATGGCTACACCTTC.

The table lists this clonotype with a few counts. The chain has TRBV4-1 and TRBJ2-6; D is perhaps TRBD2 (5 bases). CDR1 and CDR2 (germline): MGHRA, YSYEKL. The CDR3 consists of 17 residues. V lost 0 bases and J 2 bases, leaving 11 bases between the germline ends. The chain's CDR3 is CASSQEGSKAGANVLTF. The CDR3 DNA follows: TGCGCCAGCAGCCAAGAAGGGAGTAAGGCTGGGGCCAACGTCCTGACTTTC.

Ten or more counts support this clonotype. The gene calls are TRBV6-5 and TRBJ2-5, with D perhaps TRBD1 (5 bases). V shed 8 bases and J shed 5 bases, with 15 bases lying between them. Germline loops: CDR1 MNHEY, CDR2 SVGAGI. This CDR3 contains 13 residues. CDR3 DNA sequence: TGTGCCAGCGGCAACAGGTTCAAGGAGACCCAGTACTTC. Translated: CASGNRFKETQYF.

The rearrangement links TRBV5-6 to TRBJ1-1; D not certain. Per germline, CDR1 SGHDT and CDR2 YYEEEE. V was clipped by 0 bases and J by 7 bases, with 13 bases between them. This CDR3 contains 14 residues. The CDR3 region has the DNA TGTGCCAGCAGCTTGGGTGATCGATTTGGTGAAGCTTTCTTT. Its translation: CASSLGDRFGEAFF.

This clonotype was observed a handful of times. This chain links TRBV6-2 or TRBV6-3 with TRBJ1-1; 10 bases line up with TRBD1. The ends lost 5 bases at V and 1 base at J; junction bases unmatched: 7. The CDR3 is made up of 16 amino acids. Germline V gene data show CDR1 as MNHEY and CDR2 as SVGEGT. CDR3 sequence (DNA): TGTGCCAGCAGTCAAAGACAGGGGGCAGGGAACACTGAAGCTTTCTTT. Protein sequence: CASSQRQGAGNTEAFF.

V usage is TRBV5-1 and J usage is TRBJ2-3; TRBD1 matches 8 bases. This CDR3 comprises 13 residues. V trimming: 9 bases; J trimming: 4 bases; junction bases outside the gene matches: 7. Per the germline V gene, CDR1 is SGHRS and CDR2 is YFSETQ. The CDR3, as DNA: TGCGCCACCTCGGACAGGGACGCAGATACGCAGTATTTT. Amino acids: CATSDRDADTQYF.

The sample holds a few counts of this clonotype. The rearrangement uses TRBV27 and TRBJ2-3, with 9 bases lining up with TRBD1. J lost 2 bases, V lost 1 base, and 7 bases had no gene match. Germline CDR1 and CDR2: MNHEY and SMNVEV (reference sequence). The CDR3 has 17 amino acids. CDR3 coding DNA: TGTGCCAGCAGTTTATTCGGGACAGGGCCCCCCACAGATACGCAGTATTTT. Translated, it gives CASSLFGTGPPTDTQYF.

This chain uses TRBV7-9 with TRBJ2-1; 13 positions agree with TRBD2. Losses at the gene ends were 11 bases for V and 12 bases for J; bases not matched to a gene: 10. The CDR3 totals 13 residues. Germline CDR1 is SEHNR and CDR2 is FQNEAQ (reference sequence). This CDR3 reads CAGTSGDVLGQFF. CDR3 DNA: TGTGCCGGGACTAGCGGGGACGTTTTGGGGCAGTTCTTC.

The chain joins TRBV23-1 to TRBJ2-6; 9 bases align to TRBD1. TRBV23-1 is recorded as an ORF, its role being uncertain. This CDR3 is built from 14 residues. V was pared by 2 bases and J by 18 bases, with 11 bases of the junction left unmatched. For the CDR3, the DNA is TGCGCCAGCAGTCAAGCGCCACAGAGGACAGGGGCGACTTTC. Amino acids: CASSQAPQRTGATF.

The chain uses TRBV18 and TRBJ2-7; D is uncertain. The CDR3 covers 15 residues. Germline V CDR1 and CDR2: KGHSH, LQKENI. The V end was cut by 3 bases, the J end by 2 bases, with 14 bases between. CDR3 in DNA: TGTGCCAGCTCACCCACGATGGTTTTCGCCTACGAGCAGTACTTC. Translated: CASSPTMVFAYEQYF.

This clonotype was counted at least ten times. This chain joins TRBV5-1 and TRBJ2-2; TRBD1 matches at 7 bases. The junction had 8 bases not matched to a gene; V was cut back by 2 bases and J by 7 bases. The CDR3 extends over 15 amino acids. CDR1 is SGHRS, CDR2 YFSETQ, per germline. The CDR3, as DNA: TGCGCCAGCAGCTTACTACAGGGGTCGGGCGGGGAGCTGTTTTTT. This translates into CASSLLQGSGGELFF.

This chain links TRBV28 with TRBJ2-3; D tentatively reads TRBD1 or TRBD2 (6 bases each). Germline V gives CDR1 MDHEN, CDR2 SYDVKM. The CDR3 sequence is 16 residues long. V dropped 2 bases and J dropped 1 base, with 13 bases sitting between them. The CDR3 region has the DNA TGTGCCAGCAGTTTAACAGGGCCGGGGGGCACAGATACGCAGTATTTT. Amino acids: CASSLTGPGGTDTQYF.

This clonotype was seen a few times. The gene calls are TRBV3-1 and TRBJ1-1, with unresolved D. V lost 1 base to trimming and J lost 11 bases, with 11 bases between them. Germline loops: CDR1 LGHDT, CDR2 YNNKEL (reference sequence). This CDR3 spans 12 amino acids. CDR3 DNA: TGTGCCAGCAGCCAAGCTGTGGGGTCCGCTTTCTTT. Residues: CASSQAVGSAFF.

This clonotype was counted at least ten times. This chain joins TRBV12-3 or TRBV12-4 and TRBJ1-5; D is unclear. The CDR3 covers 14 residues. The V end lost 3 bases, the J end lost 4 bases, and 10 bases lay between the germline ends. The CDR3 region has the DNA TGTGCCAGCAGTTTTTGGGGAGTGAATCAGCCCCAGCATTTT. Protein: CASSFWGVNQPQHF.

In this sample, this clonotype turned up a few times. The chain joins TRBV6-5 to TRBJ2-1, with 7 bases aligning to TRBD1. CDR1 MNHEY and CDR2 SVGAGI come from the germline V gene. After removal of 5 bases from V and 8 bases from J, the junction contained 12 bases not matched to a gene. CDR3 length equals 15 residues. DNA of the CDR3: TGTGCCAGCAGTAACCGGCACAGGGGTAGCGATGAGCAGTTCTTC. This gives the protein CASSNRHRGSDEQFF.

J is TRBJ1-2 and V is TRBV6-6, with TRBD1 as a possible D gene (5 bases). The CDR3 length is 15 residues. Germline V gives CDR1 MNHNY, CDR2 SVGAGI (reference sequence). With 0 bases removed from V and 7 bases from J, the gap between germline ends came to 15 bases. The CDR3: CASSYSSGGLGGYTF. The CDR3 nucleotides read TGTGCCAGCAGTTACTCGAGTGGGGGACTCGGTGGCTACACCTTC.

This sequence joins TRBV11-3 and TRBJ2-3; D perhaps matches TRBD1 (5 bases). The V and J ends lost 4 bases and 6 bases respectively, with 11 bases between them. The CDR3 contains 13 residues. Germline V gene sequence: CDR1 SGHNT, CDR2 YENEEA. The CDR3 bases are TGTGCCAGCAGCTCCTCCCCAGGGGATACGCAGTATTTT. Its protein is CASSSSPGDTQYF.

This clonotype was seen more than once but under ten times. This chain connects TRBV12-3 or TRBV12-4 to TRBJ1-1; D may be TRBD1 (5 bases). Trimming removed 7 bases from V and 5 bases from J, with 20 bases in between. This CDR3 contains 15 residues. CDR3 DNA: TGTGCCAGCACCCTGCTTTCCGGGGGGAGTACTGAAGCTTTCTTT. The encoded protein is CASTLLSGGSTEAFF.

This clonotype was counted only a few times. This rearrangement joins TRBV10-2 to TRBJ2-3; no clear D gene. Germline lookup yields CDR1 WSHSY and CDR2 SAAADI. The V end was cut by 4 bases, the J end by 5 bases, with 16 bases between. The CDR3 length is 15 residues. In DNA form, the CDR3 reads TGCGCCAGCAGTGCCCCGGACGGCCTGGGAGATACGCAGTATTTT. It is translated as CASSAPDGLGDTQYF.

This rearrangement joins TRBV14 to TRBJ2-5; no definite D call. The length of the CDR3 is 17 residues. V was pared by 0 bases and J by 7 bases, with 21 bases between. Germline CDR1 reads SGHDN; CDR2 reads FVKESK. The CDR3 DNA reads TGTGCCAGCAGCCAAGAAGTTGGGCCAGGCGGTAGGTCGACCCAGTACTTC. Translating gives CASSQEVGPGGRSTQYF.

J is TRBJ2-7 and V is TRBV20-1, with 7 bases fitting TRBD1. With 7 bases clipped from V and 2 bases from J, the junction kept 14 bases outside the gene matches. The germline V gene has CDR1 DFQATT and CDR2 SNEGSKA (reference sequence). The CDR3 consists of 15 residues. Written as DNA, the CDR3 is TGCAGTGGGGTTCCCGACAGGGCTTCCCCCTACGAGCAGTACTTC. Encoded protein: CSGVPDRASPYEQYF.

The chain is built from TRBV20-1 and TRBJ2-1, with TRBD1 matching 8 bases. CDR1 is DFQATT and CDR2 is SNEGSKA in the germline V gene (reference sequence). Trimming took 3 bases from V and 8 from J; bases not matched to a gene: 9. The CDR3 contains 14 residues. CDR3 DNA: TGCAGTGCTAGGGCCCCTCAGGGGGCTTATGAGCAGTTCTTC. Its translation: CSARAPQGAYEQFF.